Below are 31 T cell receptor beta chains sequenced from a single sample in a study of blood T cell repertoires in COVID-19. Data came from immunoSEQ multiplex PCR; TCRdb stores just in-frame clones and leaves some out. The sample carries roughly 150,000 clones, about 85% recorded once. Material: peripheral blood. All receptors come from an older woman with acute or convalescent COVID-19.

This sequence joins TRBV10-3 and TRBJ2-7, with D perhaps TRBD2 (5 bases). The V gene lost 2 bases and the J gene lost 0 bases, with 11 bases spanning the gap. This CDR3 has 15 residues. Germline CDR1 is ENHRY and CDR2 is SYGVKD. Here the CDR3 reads CAISEEGFSSYEQYF. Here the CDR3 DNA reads TGTGCCATCAGTGAGGAGGGCTTCAGCTCCTACGAGCAGTACTTC.

The CDR3 DNA is TGTGCCAGCAGCTCCGACAGGCGGCCTCTTGGCTACACCTTC. Its translation is CASSSDRRPLGYTF. This sequence joins TRBV13 and TRBJ1-2, with D possibly TRBD1 on 6 matching bases. V lost 4 bases, J lost 7 bases, and 16 bases lay in between. The CDR3 totals 14 residues. Germline CDR1 is PRHDT and CDR2 is FYEKMQ (reference sequence). Based on the CDR3 plus reference TRBV13 and TRBJ1-2, the full variable domain is AAGVIQSPRHLIKEKRETATLKCYPIPRHDTVYWYQQGPGQDPQFLISFYEKMQSDKGSIPDRFSAQQFSDYHSELNMSSLELGDSALYFCASSSDRRPLGYTFGSGTRLTVV.

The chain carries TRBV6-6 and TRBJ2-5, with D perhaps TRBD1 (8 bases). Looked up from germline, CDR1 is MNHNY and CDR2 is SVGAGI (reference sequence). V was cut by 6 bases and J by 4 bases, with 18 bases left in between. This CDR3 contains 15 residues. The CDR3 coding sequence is TGTGCCAGCAGCCTACAGGGGGGGGACCGAGAGACCCAGTACTTC. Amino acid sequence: CASSLQGGDRETQYF.

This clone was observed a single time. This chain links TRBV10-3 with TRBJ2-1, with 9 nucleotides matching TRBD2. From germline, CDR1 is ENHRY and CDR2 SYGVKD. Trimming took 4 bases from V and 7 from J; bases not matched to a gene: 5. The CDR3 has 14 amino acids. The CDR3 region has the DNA TGTGCCATCAGTGGGTCTAGCGGGGAGAATGAGCAGTTCTTC. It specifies CAISGSSGENEQFF.

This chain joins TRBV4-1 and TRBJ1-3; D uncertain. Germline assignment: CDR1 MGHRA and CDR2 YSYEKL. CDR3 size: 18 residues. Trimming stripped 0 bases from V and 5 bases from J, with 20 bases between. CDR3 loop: CASSQELPAKTKRNTIYF. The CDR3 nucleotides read TGCGCCAGCAGCCAAGAATTACCGGCTAAGACAAAACGAAACACCATATATTTT.

CDR3 in amino acids: CASSQRTDGNTIYF. CDR3 coding DNA: TGTGCCAGCAGCCAAAGGACAGACGGAAACACCATATATTTT. The chain carries TRBV13 and TRBJ1-3; tentatively, D is TRBD1 (6 bases). Germline values: CDR1 PRHDT, CDR2 FYEKMQ (reference sequence). The CDR3 sequence is 14 residues long. V lost 5 bases and J lost 4, with 12 bases in between.

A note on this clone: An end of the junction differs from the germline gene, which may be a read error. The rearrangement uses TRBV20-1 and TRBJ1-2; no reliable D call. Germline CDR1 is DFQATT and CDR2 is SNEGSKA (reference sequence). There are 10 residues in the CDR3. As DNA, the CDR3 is TGCAGTGCCACTAAATATGGCTACACCTTC. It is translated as CSATKYGYTF.

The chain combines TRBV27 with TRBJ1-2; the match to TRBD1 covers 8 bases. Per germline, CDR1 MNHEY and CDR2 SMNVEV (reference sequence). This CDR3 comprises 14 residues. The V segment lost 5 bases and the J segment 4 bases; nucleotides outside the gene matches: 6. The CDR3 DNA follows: TGTGCCAGCAGTCCAAGACAGGGGACCTATGGCTACACCTTC. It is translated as CASSPRQGTYGYTF.

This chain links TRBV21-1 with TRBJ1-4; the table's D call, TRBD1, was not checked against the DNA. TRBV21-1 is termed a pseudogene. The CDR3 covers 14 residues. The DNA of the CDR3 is TGTGCCAGCCCCCGAACAGGGGGAAACGAAAAACTGTTTTTT. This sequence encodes CASPRTGGNEKLFF.

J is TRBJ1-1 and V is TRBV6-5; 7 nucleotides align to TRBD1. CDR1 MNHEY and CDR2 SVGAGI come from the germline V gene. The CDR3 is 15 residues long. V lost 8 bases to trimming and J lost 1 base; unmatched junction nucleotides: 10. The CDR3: CASFPRRQGNTEAFF. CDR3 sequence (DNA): TGTGCCAGCTTCCCACGGCGACAGGGGAACACTGAAGCTTTCTTT.

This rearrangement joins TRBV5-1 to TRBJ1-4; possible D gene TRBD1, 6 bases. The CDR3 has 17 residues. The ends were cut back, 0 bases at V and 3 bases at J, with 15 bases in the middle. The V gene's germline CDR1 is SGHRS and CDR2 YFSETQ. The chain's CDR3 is CASSLGQGRGSNEKLFF. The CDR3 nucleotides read TGCGCCAGCAGCTTGGGGCAGGGGAGAGGATCTAATGAAAAACTGTTTTTT.

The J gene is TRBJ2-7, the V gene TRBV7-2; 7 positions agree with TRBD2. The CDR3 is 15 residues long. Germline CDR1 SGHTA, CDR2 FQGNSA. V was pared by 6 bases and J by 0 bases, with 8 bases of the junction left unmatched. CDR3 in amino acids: CASRARAGSSYEQYF. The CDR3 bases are TGTGCCAGCAGGGCTCGAGCGGGGTCCTCCTACGAGCAGTACTTC.

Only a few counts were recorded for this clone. In DNA, the CDR3 is TGTGCCAGCAGGGGGGGAACGAACTATGGCTACACCTTC. It encodes CASRGGTNYGYTF. The rearrangement links TRBV6-5 to TRBJ1-2, with D perhaps matching TRBD1 (5 bases). Germline loops: CDR1 MNHEY, CDR2 SVGAGI. The CDR3 is made up of 13 amino acids. V was clipped by 6 bases and J by 2 bases, with 10 bases between them.

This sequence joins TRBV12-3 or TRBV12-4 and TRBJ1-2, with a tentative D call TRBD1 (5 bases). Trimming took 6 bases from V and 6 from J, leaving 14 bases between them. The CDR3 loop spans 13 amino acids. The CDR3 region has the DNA TGTGCCAGCAGCCACGAAGGGGCGCATGGCTACACCTTC. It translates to CASSHEGAHGYTF.

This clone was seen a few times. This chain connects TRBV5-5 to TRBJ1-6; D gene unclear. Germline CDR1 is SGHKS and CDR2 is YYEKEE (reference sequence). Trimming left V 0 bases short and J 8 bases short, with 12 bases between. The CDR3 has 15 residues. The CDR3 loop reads CASSLDLRDYSPLHF. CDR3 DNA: TGTGCCAGCAGCTTGGATCTTAGAGATTATTCACCCCTCCACTTT. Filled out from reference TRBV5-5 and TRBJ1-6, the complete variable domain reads DAGVTQSPTHLIKTRGQQVTLRCSPISGHKSVSWYQQVLGQGPQFIFQYYEKEERGRGNFPDRFSARQFPNYSSELNVNALLLGDSALYLCASSLDLRDYSPLHFGNGTRLTVT.

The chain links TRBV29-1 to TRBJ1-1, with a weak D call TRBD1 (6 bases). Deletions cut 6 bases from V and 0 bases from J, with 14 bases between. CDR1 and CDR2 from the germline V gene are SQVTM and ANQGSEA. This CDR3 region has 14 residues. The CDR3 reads CSVSWTVMNTEAFF. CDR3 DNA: TGCAGCGTCTCCTGGACAGTGATGAACACTGAAGCTTTCTTT.

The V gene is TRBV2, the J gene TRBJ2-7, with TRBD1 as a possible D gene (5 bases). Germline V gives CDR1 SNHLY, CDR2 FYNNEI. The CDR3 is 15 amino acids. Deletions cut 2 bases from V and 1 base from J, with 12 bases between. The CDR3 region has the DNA TGTGCCAGCAGTGAAACTGCAGGGTGGTCCTACGAGCAGTACGTC. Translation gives CASSETAGWSYEQYV.

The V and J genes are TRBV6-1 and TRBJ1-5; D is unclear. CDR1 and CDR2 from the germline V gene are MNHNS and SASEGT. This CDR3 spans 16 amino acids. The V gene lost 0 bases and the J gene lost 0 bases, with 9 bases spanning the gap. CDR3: CASSEAPPYSNQPQHF. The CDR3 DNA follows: TGTGCCAGCAGTGAAGCGCCCCCCTATAGCAATCAGCCCCAGCATTTT.

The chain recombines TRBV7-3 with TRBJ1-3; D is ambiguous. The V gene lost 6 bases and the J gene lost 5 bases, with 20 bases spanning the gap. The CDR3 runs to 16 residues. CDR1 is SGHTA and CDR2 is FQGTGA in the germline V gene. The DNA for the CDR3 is TGTGCCAGCAGAGGCAGGACGGGGTCTCTTCGAAACACCATATATTTT. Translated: CASRGRTGSLRNTIYF.

For the CDR3, the DNA is TGTGCCAGCAGCCAAGATAACAGGGATGGGACCGGGGAGCTGTTTTTT. Amino acids: CASSQDNRDGTGELFF. The chain combines TRBV3-1 (or the pseudogene TRBV3-2) with TRBJ2-2, with TRBD1 as a possible D gene (6 bases). The ends were cut back, 0 bases at V and 5 bases at J, with 13 bases in the middle. This CDR3 has 16 residues. The germline CDR1 and CDR2 sequences are LGHDT and YNNKEL (reference sequence).

The CDR3 DNA sequence: TGCGCCAGCAGCCCCGGACAGGGAAGGATCGACGAGCAGTACGTC. It is translated as CASSPGQGRIDEQYV. The chain couples TRBV10-1 to TRBJ2-7; 8 nucleotides line up with TRBD1. From germline, CDR1 is WNHNN and CDR2 SYGVQD (reference sequence). The CDR3 runs to 15 residues. After removal of 6 bases from V and 5 bases from J, the junction contained 12 bases not matched to a gene.

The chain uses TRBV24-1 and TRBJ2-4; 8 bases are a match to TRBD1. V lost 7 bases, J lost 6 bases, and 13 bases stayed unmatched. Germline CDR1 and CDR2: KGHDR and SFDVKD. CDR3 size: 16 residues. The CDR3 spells CATRIFRGRGANIQYF. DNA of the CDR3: TGTGCCACCAGAATTTTCAGGGGGCGCGGAGCAAACATTCAGTACTTC.

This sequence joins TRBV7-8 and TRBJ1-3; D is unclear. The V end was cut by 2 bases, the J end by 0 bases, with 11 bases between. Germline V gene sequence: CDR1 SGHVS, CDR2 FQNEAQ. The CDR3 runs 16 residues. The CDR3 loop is CASSLLTASSGNTIYF. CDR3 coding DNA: TGTGCCAGCAGCTTACTCACCGCGAGCTCTGGAAACACCATATATTTT.

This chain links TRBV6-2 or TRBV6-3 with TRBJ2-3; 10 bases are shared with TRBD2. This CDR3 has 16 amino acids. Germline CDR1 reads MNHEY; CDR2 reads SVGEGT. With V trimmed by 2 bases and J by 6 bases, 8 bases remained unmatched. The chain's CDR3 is CASSYPAGGPVDTQYF. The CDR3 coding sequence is TGTGCCAGCAGTTACCCAGCGGGGGGGCCAGTGGATACGCAGTATTTT.

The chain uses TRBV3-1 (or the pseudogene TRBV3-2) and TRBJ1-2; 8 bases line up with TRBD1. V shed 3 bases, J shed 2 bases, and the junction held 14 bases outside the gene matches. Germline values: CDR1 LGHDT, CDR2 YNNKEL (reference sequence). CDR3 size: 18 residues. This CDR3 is CASSHRTGRFIGNYGYTF. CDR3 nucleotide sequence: TGTGCCAGCAGCCACCGGACAGGGCGCTTTATCGGGAACTATGGCTACACCTTC.

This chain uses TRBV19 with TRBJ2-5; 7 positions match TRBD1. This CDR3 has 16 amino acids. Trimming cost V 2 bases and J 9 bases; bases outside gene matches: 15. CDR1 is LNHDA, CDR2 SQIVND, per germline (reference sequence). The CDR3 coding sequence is TGTGCCAGTAGTATACGAAACGGTGACAGGGTTACGGCCCAGTACTTC. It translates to CASSIRNGDRVTAQYF.

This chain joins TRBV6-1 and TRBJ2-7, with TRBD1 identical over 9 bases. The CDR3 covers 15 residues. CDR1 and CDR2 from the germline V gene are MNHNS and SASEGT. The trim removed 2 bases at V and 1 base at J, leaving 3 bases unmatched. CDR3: CASSERGQGSYEQYV. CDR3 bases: TGTGCCAGCAGTGAAAGGGGACAGGGTTCCTACGAGCAGTACGTC.

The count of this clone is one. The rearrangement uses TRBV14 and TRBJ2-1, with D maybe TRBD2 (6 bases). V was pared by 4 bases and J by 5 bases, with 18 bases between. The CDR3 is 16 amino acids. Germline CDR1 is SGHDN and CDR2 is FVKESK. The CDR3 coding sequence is TGTGCCAGCAGCCGGTGGACGGGGGAAGGGAACAATGAGCAGTTCTTC. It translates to CASSRWTGEGNNEQFF.

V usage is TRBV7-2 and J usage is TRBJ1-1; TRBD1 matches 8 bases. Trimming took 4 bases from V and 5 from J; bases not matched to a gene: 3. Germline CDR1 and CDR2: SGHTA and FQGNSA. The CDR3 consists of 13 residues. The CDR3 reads CASSSRQGTEAFF. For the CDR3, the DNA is TGTGCCAGCAGCTCCCGACAGGGGACTGAAGCTTTCTTT.

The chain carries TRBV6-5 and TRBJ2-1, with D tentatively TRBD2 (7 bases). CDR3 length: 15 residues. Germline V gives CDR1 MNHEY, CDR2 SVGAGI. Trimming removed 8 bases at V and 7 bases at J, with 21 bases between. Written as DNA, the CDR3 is TGTGCCAGCGAGTATTACGGGGGGCCGCGGAATGAGCAGTTCTTC. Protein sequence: CASEYYGGPRNEQFF.

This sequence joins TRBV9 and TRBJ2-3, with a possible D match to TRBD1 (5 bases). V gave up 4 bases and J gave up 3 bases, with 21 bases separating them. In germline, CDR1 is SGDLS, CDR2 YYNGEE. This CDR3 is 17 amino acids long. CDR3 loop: CASSFTGRWQGTDTQYF. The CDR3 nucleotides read TGTGCCAGCAGCTTCACAGGACGTTGGCAAGGGACAGATACGCAGTATTTT.